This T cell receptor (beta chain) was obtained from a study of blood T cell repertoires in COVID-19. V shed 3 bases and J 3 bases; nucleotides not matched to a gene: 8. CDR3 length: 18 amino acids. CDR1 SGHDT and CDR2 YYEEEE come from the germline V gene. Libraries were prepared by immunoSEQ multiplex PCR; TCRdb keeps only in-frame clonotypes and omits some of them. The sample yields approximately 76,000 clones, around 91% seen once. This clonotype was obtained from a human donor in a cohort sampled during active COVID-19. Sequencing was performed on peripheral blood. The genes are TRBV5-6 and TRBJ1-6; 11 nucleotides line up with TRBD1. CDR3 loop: CASSSYWDRGVYNSPLHF. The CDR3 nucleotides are TGTGCCAGCAGCTCCTACTGGGACAGGGGGGTCTATAATTCACCCCTCCACTTT.